This paragraph covers one T cell receptor (beta chain) sequence. This entry comes from a study of T cell changes during pregnancy in multiple sclerosis. Sequencing used immunoSEQ multiplex PCR; TCRdb keeps in-frame clones, though not all of them. Of roughly 72,000 clones listed, about 89% are singletons. The origin of this receptor is a female donor in good health, enrolled as a control in a pregnancy study. This material consisted of peripheral blood, taken in the first trimester of pregnancy.

CDR3 DNA sequence: TGTGCCAGCAGCTCCGAGAGGCCGGAGCAGTACTTC. Amino acid sequence: CASSSERPEQYF. This chain links TRBV7-2 with TRBJ2-7; D call uncertain. V dropped 4 bases and J dropped 7 bases, with 11 bases sitting between them. The CDR3 runs to 12 residues. CDR1 and CDR2 (germline): SGHTA, FQGNSA.